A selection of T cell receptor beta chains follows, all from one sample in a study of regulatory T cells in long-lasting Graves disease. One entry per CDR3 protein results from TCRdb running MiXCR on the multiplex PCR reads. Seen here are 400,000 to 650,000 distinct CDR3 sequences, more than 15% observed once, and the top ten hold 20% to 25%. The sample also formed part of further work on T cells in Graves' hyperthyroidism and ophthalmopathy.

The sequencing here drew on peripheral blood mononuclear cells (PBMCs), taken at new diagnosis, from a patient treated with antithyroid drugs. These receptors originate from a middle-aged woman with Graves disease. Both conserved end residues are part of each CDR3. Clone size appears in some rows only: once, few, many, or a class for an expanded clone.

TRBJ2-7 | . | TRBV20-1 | CSARGQAGYEQYF
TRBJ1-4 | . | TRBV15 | CATRGQGSEKLFF
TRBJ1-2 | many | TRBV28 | CASSFQQGARYYGYTF
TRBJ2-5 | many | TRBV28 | CASSFGLGSSETQYF
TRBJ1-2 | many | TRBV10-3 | CAISARAGPNYGYTF
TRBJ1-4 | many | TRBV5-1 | CASSPEGAGTGNGKLFF
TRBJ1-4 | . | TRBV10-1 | CASRGSGGDEKLFF
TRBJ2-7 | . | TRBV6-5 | CASSYLPGRGLHEQYF
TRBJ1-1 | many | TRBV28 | CASSPHSGSNTEAFF
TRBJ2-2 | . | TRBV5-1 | CASSLASADSGGELFF
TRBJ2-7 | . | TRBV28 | CASSWESGTYEQYF
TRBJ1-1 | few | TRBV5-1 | CASSLEAQGSTEAFF
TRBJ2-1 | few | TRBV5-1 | CASSLGGGADYNEQFF
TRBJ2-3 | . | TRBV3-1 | CASSRRDSSTDTQYF
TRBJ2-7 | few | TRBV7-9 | CASSSSGGAPLYEQYF
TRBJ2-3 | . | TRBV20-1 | CSARVGGPKDTQYF
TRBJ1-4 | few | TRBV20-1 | CSARAGPNNEKLFF
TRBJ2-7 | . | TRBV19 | CASSPQGMGSSYEQYF
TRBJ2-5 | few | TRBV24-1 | CATSDVGLEGETQYF
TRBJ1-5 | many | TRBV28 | CASRLDRAHQPQHF
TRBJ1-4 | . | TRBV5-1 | CASSNSGTNEKLFF
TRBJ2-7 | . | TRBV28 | CASSFLTTGRGQGFYEQYF
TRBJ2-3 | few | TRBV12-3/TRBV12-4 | CASSFEGLAGSHGADTQYF
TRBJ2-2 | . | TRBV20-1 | CTPDDRVVGGELFF
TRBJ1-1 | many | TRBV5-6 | CASSLGAGGDTEAFF
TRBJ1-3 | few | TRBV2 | CASSVLAGIGNTIYF
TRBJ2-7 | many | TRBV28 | CASRGRWDSGKYEQYF
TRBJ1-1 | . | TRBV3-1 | CASGQEVGRAEAFF
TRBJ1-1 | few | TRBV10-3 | CAISGVVPPSIGNTEAFF
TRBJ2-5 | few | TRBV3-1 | CASSQTPGLEIETQYF
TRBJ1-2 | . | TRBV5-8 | CASRGANNYGYTF
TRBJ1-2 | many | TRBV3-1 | CASSQTGTVHGYTF
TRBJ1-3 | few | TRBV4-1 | CASSLLLDARFPGNTIYF
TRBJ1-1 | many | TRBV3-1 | CASSQDRLPTRGTEAFF
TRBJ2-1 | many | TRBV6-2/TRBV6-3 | CASSFEGYNEQFF
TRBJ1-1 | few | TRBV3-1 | CASSQWTLGKNTEAFF